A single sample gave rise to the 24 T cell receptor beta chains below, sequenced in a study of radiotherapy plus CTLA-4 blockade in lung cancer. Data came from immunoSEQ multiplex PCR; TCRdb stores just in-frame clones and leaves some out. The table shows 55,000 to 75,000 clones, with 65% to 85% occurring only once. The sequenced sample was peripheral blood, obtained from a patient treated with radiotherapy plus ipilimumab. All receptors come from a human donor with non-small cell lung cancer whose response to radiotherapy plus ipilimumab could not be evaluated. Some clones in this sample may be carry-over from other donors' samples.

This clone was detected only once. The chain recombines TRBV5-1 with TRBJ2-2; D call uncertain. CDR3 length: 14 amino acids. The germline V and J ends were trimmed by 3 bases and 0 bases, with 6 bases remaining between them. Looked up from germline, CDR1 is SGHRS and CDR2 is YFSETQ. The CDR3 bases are TGCGCCAGCAGCTCTGACACGAACACCGGGGAGCTGTTTTTT. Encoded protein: CASSSDTNTGELFF.

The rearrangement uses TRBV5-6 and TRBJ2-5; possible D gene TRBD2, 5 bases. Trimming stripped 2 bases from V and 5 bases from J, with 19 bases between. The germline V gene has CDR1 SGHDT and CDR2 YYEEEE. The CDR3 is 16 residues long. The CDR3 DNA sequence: TGTGCCAGCAGCTTCTCCTGGGGTCTCACGGGGGAGACCCAGTACTTC. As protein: CASSFSWGLTGETQYF.

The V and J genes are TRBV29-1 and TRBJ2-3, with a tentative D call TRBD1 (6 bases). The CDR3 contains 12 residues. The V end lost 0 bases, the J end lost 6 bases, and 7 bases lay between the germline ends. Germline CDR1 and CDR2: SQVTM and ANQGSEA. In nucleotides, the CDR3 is TGCAGCGTTGAAGAGGGGGCCGATACGCAGTATTTT. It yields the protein CSVEEGADTQYF.

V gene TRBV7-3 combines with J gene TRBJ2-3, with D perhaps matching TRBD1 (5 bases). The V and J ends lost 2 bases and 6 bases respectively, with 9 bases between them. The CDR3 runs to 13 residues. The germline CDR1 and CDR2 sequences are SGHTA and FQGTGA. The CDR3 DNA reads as TGTGCCAGCAGCTTAGACAACAGGGATACGCAGTATTTT. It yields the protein CASSLDNRDTQYF.

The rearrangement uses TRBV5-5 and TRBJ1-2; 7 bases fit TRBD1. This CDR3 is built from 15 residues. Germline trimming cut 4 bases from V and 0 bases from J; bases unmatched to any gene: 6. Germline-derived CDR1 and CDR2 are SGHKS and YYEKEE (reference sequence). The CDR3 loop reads CASSPGTAANYGYTF. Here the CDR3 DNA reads TGTGCCAGCAGCCCCGGGACAGCGGCTAACTATGGCTACACCTTC.

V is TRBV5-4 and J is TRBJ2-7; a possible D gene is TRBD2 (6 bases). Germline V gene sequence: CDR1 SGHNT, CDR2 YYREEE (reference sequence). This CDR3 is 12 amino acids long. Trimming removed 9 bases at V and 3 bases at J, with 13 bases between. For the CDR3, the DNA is TGTGCCACCACAAAGGAGGGCTACGAGCAGTACTTC. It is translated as CATTKEGYEQYF.

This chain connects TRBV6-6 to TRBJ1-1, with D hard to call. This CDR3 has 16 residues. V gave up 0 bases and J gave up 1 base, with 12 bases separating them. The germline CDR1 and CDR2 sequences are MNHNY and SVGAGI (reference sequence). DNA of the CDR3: TGTGCCAGCAGTTACTCCGGGTCCTTAAAGAACACTGAAGCTTTCTTT. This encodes CASSYSGSLKNTEAFF.

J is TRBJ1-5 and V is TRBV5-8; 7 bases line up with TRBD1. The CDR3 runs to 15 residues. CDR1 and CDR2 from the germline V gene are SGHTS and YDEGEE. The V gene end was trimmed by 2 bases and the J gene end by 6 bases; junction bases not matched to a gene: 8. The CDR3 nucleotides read TGTGCCAGCAGCTTTATTGAGGGGGCGATTCAGCCCCAGCATTTT. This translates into CASSFIEGAIQPQHF.

The CDR3 spells CASSLEASRYNEQFF. The CDR3 region has the DNA TGTGCCAGCAGCTTAGAAGCCTCGAGGTACAATGAGCAGTTCTTC. The chain combines TRBV7-6 with TRBJ2-1; D not resolved. This CDR3 comprises 15 residues. Germline V gene sequence: CDR1 SGHVS, CDR2 FNYEAQ. Deletions cut 1 base from V and 4 bases from J, with 11 bases between.

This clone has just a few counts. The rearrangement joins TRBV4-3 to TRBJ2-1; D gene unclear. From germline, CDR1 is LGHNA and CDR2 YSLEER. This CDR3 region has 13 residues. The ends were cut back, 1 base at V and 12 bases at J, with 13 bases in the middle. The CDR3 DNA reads TGCGCCAGCAGCCAAGCCGACGCAGCAGGGCAGTTCTTC. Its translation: CASSQADAAGQFF.

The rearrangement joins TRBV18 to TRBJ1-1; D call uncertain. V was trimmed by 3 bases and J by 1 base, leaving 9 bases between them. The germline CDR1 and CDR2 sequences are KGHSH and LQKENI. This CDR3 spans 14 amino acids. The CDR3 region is CASSPTIRNTEAFF. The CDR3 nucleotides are TGTGCCAGCTCACCGACAATTCGGAACACTGAAGCTTTCTTT.

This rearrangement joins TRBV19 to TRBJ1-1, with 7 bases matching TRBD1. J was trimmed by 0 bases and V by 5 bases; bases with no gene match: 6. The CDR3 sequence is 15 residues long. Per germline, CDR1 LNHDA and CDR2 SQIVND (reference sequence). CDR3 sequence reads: CASSVDRELNTEAFF. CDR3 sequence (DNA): TGTGCCAGTAGTGTCGACAGGGAGCTGAACACTGAAGCTTTCTTT.

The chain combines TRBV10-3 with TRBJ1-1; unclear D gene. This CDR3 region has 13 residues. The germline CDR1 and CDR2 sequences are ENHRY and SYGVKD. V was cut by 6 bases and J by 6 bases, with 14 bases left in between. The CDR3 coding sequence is TGTGCCATCAGGGTGGCCCCTACAGCTGAAGCTTTCTTT. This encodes CAIRVAPTAEAFF.

The DNA of the CDR3 is TGTGCCAGTAGTCCGCAGATGGTGAACACTGAAGCTTTCTTT. This gives the protein CASSPQMVNTEAFF. The chain uses TRBV19 and TRBJ1-1; D is undetermined. Trimming stripped 5 bases from V and 0 bases from J, with 10 bases between. Germline V lookup: CDR1 LNHDA, CDR2 SQIVND (reference sequence). The CDR3 contains 14 residues.

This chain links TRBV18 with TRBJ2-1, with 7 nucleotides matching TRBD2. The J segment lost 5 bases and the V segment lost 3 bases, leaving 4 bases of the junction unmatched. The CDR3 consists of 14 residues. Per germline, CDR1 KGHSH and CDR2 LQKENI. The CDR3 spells CASSPGGGHNEQFF. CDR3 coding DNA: TGTGCCAGCTCACCTGGCGGGGGTCACAATGAGCAGTTCTTC.

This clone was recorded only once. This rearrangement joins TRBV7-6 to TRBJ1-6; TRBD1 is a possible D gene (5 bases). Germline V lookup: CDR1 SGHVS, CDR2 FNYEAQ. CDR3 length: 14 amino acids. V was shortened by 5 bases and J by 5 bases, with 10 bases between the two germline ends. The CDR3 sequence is CASSPTVNNSPLHF. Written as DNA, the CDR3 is TGTGCCAGCAGCCCGACAGTCAATAATTCACCCCTCCACTTT.

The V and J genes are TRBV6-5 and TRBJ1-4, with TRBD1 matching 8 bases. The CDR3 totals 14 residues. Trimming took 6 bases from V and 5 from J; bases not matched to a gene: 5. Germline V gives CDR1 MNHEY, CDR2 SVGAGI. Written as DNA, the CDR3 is TGTGCCAGCAGGCAGGGGGCTTCGAATGAAAAACTGTTTTTT. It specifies CASRQGASNEKLFF.

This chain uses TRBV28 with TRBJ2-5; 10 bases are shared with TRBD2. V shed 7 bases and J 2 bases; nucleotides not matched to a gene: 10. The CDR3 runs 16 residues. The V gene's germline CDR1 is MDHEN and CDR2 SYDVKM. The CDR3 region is CASTRTSGLTQETQYF. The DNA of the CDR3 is TGTGCCAGCACCCGGACTAGCGGACTGACTCAAGAGACCCAGTACTTC.

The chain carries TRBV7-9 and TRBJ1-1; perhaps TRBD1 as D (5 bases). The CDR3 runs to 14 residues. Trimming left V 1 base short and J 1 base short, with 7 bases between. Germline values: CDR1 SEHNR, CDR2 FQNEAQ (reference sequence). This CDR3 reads CASSLGQSNTEAFF. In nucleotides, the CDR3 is TGTGCCAGCAGCTTAGGACAGTCGAACACTGAAGCTTTCTTT.

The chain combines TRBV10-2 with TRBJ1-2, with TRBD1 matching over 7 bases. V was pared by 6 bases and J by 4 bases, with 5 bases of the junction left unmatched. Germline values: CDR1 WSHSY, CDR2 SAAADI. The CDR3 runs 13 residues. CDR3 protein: CASRRGQIYGYTF. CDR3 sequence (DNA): TGCGCCAGCAGGAGGGGACAGATCTATGGCTACACCTTC.

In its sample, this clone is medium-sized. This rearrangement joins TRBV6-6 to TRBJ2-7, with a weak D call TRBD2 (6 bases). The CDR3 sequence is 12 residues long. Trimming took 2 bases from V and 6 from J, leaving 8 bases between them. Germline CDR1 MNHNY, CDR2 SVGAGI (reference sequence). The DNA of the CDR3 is TGTGCCAGCAGTTACCAGGGACTCGAGCAGTACTTC. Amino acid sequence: CASSYQGLEQYF.

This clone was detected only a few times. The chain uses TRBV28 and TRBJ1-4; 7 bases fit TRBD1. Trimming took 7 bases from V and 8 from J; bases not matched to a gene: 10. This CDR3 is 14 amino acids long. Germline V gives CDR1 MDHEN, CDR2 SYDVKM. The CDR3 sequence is CASTLQPGGEKLFF. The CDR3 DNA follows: TGTGCCAGCACCCTCCAGCCAGGGGGGGAAAAACTGTTTTTT.

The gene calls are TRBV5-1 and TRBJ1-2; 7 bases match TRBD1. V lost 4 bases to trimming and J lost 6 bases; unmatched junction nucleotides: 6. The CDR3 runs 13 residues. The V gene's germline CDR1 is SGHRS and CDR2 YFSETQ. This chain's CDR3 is CASSKDREDGYTF. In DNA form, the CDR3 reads TGCGCCAGCAGCAAAGACAGGGAGGATGGCTACACCTTC. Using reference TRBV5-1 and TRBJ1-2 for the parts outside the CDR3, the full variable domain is KAGVTQTPRYLIKTRGQQVTLSCSPISGHRSVSWYQQTPGQGLQFLFEYFSETQRNKGNFPGRFSGRQFSNSRSEMNVSTLELGDSALYLCASSKDREDGYTFGSGTRLTVV.

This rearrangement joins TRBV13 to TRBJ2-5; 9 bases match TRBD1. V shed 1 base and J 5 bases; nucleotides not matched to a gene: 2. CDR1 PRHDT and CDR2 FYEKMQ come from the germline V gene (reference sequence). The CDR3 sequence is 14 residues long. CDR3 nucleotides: TGTGCCAGCAGCTTAGCAGGACAGGGGGAGACCCAGTACTTC. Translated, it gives CASSLAGQGETQYF.